Sequencing of this TCR beta chain was carried out in a study of somatic mutations in cytotoxic T cells in rheumatoid arthritis. Study as a whole: Blood from the patient (roughly 27 ml EDTA) was drawn right after diagnosis, pretreatment. In some cases, T-cell populations stained with V beta antibodies were flow-sorted at nearly 100% purity, and these included V beta1+ cells sequenced for TCRB. Findings of the study overall: A rise in CD8+ clonality with age was seen in rheumatoid arthritis patients but not in healthy controls.

The protocol was immunoSEQ multiplex PCR, while the TCRdb copy is restricted to in-frame clones and leaves out a portion. Seen here are around 19,000 clones, approximately 67% observed once, and the top ten hold approximately 20%. About this clone: What it binds is unknown.

The sequence was obtained from an adult with rheumatoid arthritis. Specimen: CD8+ T cells sorted from blood.

CDR3 protein: CASSLGHSSNQPQHF. The CDR3 DNA reads TGTGCCAGCAGCCTAGGACACTCTAGCAATCAGCCCCAGCATTTT. The rearrangement uses TRBV21-1 and TRBJ1-5; the table's D call TRBD1 went unverified against the DNA. TRBV21-1 is listed as a pseudogene. The CDR3 is made up of 15 amino acids.